The clone carrying this T cell receptor (beta chain) has just a few counts. This specimen belongs to a study of patients and donors after allogeneic stem cell transplantation. Trimming took 7 bases from V and 8 from J; bases not matched to a gene: 13. Germline V gene data show CDR1 as DFQATT and CDR2 as SNEGSKA (reference sequence). This CDR3 has 13 amino acids. TCRdb re-called the RT-PCR reads with MiXCR, one entry per CDR3 protein. Counted here are about 960,000 distinct CDR3 sequences, about a sixth occurring once; the ten biggest clones make up under 6.5%. Sequenced material: blood, either unsorted or a sorted T cell fraction (not recorded which). This sequence originates from a human donor who was either an allogeneic HSCT recipient or a stem cell or donor lymphocyte infusion donor (not recorded which). It is not recorded whose cells these are; they may come from a transplant donor. V and J are TRBV20-1 and TRBJ1-2; TRBD1 matches at 7 bases. The CDR3 reads CSGYTGADGGYTF. CDR3 coding DNA: TGCAGTGGTTATACAGGGGCCGACGGGGGCTACACCTTC.